This entry lists 20 T cell receptor beta chains sequenced from one sample in a study of CD4+ T cells in melanoma. The protocol was immunoSEQ multiplex PCR, while the TCRdb copy is restricted to in-frame clones and leaves out a portion. The table lists about 140,000 clones, 80% to 95% of them singletons. The receptor set was obtained from a human donor with melanoma.

The chain employs TRBV6-1 and TRBJ2-1, with D possibly TRBD1 on 6 matching bases. Per germline, CDR1 MNHNS and CDR2 SASEGT. There are 13 residues in the CDR3. Trimming took off 6 bases at V and 4 bases at J, with 10 bases between the two ends. CDR3 bases: TGTGCCAGCAGCCAACAGGGATACAATGAGCAGTTCTTC. Translation: CASSQQGYNEQFF.

The chain combines TRBV5-6 with TRBJ2-2; D possibly corresponds to TRBD1 (6 bases). The germline V and J ends were trimmed by 0 bases and 2 bases, with 8 bases remaining between them. The CDR3 contains 15 residues. The germline CDR1 and CDR2 sequences are SGHDT and YYEEEE. CDR3 in DNA: TGTGCCAGCAGCTTGGTGGGGGCTAACACCGGGGAGCTGTTTTTT. Amino acid sequence: CASSLVGANTGELFF.

With respect to this clone: Sequence at one end of the junction differs from germline and may be a read error. The rearrangement uses TRBV7-7 and TRBJ2-1; no firm D call. CDR3 size: 13 residues. Germline V gene data show CDR1 as SSHAT and CDR2 as FNYEAQ (reference sequence). CDR3 bases: TGTGCTAGCAGCTTAGATAGGTCTAGTGGGCAGTTCTTC. Encoded protein: CASSLDRSSGQFF.

The rearrangement uses TRBV6-6 and TRBJ1-3; D remains unclear. The CDR3 is 12 residues long. With 7 bases removed from V and 2 bases from J, the gap between germline ends came to 6 bases. Germline CDR1 MNHNY, CDR2 SVGAGI (reference sequence). The CDR3 region is CASTTAGNTIYF. The CDR3, as DNA: TGTGCCAGCACAACAGCTGGAAACACCATATATTTT.

The gene calls are TRBV9 and TRBJ2-2, with D possibly matching TRBD1 (5 bases). Germline-derived CDR1 and CDR2 are SGDLS and YYNGEE. V was cut by 2 bases and J by 4 bases, with 9 bases left in between. The CDR3 totals 14 residues. In DNA, the CDR3 is TGTGCCAGCAGCGTGGACACCGCCACCGGGGAGCTGTTTTTT. Translating it yields CASSVDTATGELFF.

V is TRBV9 and J is TRBJ2-3; TRBD2 aligns across 13 bases. The CDR3 has 18 residues. Trimming cost V 2 bases and J 5 bases; bases outside gene matches: 11. Per germline, CDR1 SGDLS and CDR2 YYNGEE. The CDR3 loop is CASSVPSTSGGLGDTQYF. Here the CDR3 DNA reads TGTGCCAGCAGCGTCCCCTCGACTAGCGGGGGGCTGGGAGATACGCAGTATTTT.

The J gene is TRBJ1-2, the V gene TRBV5-1; the match to TRBD1 covers 12 bases. Germline CDR1 and CDR2: SGHRS and YFSETQ. J gave up 0 bases and V 4 bases, and 4 bases lay outside the gene matches. This CDR3 spans 16 amino acids. The CDR3 sequence: CASSPGQGATNYGYTF. The DNA of the CDR3 is TGCGCCAGCAGCCCGGGACAGGGGGCGACTAACTATGGCTACACCTTC.

The rearrangement joins TRBV6-1 to TRBJ1-5; D gene ambiguous. CDR1 and CDR2 (germline): MNHNS, SASEGT. V lost 7 bases and J 2 bases, leaving 6 bases between the germline ends. The CDR3 loop spans 12 amino acids. CDR3 amino acids: CASMAGNQPQHF. The CDR3, as DNA: TGTGCCAGCATGGCCGGCAATCAGCCCCAGCATTTT.

The J gene is TRBJ2-3, the V gene TRBV7-2, with D possibly matching TRBD1 (5 bases). In germline, CDR1 is SGHTA, CDR2 FQGNSA. Between the trimmed V and J ends, which lost 2 bases and 4 bases, there was a span of 13 bases. The CDR3 is 15 residues long. CDR3 sequence: CASSLYVTAPDTQYF. The CDR3 DNA is TGTGCCAGCAGCTTATATGTGACAGCCCCAGATACGCAGTATTTT.

This chain joins TRBV5-6 and TRBJ1-5, with TRBD1 matching over 8 bases. The CDR3 covers 13 residues. In germline, CDR1 is SGHDT, CDR2 YYEEEE. V dropped 2 bases and J dropped 11; count of bases not matched to a gene: 6. The CDR3 here is CASSFRTQGAQHF. For the CDR3, the DNA is TGTGCCAGCAGCTTCCGGACACAGGGGGCCCAGCATTTT. The full variable domain, in which reference TRBV5-6 and TRBJ1-5 provide the parts outside the CDR3, is DAGVTQSPTHLIKTRGQQVTLRCSPKSGHDTVSWYQQALGQGPQFIFQYYEEEERQRGNFPDRFSGHQFPNYSSELNVNALLLGDSALYLCASSFRTQGAQHFGDGTRLSIL.

The chain combines TRBV18 with TRBJ2-3, with D possibly being TRBD1 (6 bases). Germline lookup yields CDR1 KGHSH and CDR2 LQKENI. The germline V and J ends were trimmed by 4 bases and 4 bases, with 18 bases remaining between them. The CDR3 covers 16 residues. The CDR3, as DNA: TGTGCCAGCTCACACACATATGGACAGCTTTCAGATACGCAGTATTTT. This gives the protein CASSHTYGQLSDTQYF.

The genes are TRBV6-5 and TRBJ2-4; TRBD1 might be the D (6 bases). Trimming shortened V by 8 bases and J by 7 bases, and 9 bases separated the two germline ends. The CDR3 has 11 residues. CDR1 and CDR2 (germline): MNHEY, SVGAGI. Written as DNA, the CDR3 is TGTGCCAGCTCCCAGGGGAACATTCAGTACTTC. This gives the protein CASSQGNIQYF.

The rearrangement joins TRBV29-1 to TRBJ1-2; D is unresolved. CDR1 and CDR2 (germline): SQVTM, ANQGSEA. Trimming removed 3 bases at V and 4 bases at J, with 6 bases between. The CDR3 spans 11 residues. The CDR3 DNA reads TGCAGCGTTGAGTTGGGCTATGGCTACACCTTC. Amino acids: CSVELGYGYTF.

CDR3 sequence: CASSWDREISSGNTIYF. Written as DNA, the CDR3 is TGTGCCAGCAGCTGGGACCGAGAAATTAGCTCTGGAAACACCATATATTTT. The genes are TRBV11-2 and TRBJ1-3; D perhaps matches TRBD1 (5 bases). Germline CDR1 is SGHAT and CDR2 is FQNNGV. Trimming cost V 4 bases and J 0 bases, with 16 bases left between them. This CDR3 region has 17 residues.

This clone occurred a few times. DNA of the CDR3: TGTGCCAGCAGTGATCGTGCAGGGATAATGAACACTGAAGCTTTCTTT. Residues: CASSDRAGIMNTEAFF. V and J are TRBV6-1 and TRBJ1-1; maybe TRBD1 (5 bases). V lost 3 bases and J lost 0, with 14 bases in between. The V gene's germline CDR1 is MNHNS and CDR2 SASEGT. The CDR3 length is 16 residues.

The chain has TRBV4-1 and TRBJ2-1; TRBD2 aligns across 14 bases. CDR1 is MGHRA and CDR2 is YSYEKL in the germline V gene. V was pared by 4 bases and J by 4 bases, with 6 bases of the junction left unmatched. The CDR3 is 17 residues long. The CDR3 DNA reads as TGCGCCAGCAGCCTTCGGACTAGCGGGGGGATATACAATGAGCAGTTCTTC. It encodes CASSLRTSGGIYNEQFF.

The chain couples TRBV10-3 to TRBJ1-3, with 7 bases aligning to TRBD1. CDR3 length equals 16 residues. Unmatched junction bases numbered 8, after V lost 2 bases and J lost 4 bases. The V gene's germline CDR1 is ENHRY and CDR2 SYGVKD. DNA of the CDR3: TGTGCCATCAGTGAGGGACAGGATTCTGCGGGAAACACCATATATTTT. It yields the protein CAISEGQDSAGNTIYF.

The chain is built from TRBV29-1 and TRBJ1-1; D ambiguous. The CDR3 is 14 residues long. Trimming took 7 bases from V and 5 from J, leaving 20 bases between them. Germline assignment: CDR1 SQVTM and CDR2 ANQGSEA. The CDR3 nucleotides are TGCAGCGCCCGGAGCCCCATAAAGAGGACTGAAGCTTTCTTT. Amino acids: CSARSPIKRTEAFF.

The chain is built from TRBV2 and TRBJ2-7; 10 bases fit TRBD1. CDR3 length: 13 residues. Germline lookup yields CDR1 SNHLY and CDR2 FYNNEI. V lost 3 bases, J lost 9 bases, and 5 bases stayed unmatched. The CDR3 region is CASSETGGYRQYF. As DNA, the CDR3 is TGTGCCAGCAGTGAGACAGGGGGCTACCGGCAGTACTTC. The full variable domain, with the rest looked up from reference TRBV2 and TRBJ2-7, is EPEVTQTPSHQVTQMGQEVILRCVPISNHLYFYWYRQILGQKVEFLVSFYNNEISEKSEIFDDQFSVERPDGSNFTLKIRSTKLEDSAMYFCASSETGGYRQYFGPGTRLTVT.

The V gene is TRBV7-9, the J gene TRBJ2-3; a weak D match, TRBD1 (5 bases). Deletions cut 5 bases from V and 2 bases from J, with 11 bases between. Germline CDR1 is SEHNR and CDR2 is FQNEAQ (reference sequence). This CDR3 region has 14 residues. The CDR3 loop is CASSLSGNTDTQYF. The CDR3 DNA reads as TGTGCCAGCAGCCTTTCAGGGAACACAGATACGCAGTATTTT.